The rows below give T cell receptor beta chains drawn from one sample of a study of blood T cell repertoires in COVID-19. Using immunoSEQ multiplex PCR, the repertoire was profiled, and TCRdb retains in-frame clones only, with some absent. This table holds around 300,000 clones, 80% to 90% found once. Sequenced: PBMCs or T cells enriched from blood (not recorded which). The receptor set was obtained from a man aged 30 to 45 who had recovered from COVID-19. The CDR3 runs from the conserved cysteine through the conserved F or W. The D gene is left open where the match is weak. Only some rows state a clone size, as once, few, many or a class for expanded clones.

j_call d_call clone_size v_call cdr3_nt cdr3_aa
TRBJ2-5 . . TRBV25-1 TGTGCCAGCAGTGAATCGAGTCTAGAGACCCAGTACTTC CASSESSLETQYF
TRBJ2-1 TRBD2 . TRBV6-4 TGTGCCAGCAGCCTAGAGCGGGGGGGCTACAATGAGCAGTTCTTC CASSLERGGYNEQFF
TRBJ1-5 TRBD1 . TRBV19 TGTGCCAGTAGTATTGAAGGGAGGACAGGGTATAGCAATCAGCCCCAGCATTTT CASSIEGRTGYSNQPQHF
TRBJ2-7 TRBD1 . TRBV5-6 TGTGCCAGCAGCCCGGGACAGCAGCTTTCCTACGAGCAGTACTTC CASSPGQQLSYEQYF
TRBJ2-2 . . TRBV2 TGTGCCAGCAGTGAGGTCGTCCACAGGGCCGGGGAGCTGTTTTTT CASSEVVHRAGELFF
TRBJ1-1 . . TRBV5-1 TGCGCCAGCAGCTTTGGGGGGGAAGCTTTCTTT CASSFGGEAFF
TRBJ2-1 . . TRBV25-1 TGTGCCAGCAGTGAATCTTACAATGAGCAGTTCTTC CASSESYNEQFF
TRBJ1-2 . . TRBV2 TGTGCCACATACAGGGTGGTCTATGGCTACACCTTC CATYRVVYGYTF
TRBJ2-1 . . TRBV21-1 TGTGCCAGCAGCAAAGTAATAGGACTAGCGGGGGGGCTTGGCAATGAGCAGTTCTTC CASSKVIGLAGGLGNEQFF
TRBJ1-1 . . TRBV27 TGTGCCAGCAGTTTCGACAGGTTTAGTGAAGCTTTCTTT CASSFDRFSEAFF
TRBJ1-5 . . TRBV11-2 TGTGCCAGCAGCTTACGAGGCGGGGAGGGCAATCAGCCCCAGCATTTT CASSLRGGEGNQPQHF
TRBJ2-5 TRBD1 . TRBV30 TGTGCCTGGAGGGCAGGGGGCTTGGAGACCCAGTACTTC CAWRAGGLETQYF
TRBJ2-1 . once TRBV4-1 TGCGCCAGCAGCCAAGGCGACATTCTGTACAATGAGCAGTTCTTC CASSQGDILYNEQFF
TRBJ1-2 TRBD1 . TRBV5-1 TGCGCCAGCAGCTTGGATGGACAGGGGAACTATGGCTACACCTTC CASSLDGQGNYGYTF
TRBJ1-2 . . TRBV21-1 TGTGCCAGCAGCAGGGCACTATCCGACAGCTATGGCTACACCTTC CASSRALSDSYGYTF
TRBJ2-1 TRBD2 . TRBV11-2 TGTGCCAGCAGCTTTTATATTAGCGGGGGGTACAATGAGCAGTTCTTC CASSFYISGGYNEQFF
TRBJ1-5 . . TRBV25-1 TGTGCCAGTCCCCTCGAGGTAGTTCAGCCCCAGCATTTT CASPLEVVQPQHF
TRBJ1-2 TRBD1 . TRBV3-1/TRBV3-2 TGTGCCAGCAGCCAAGAGGACAGGGGTCGGGGCTACACCTTC CASSQEDRGRGYTF
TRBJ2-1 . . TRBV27 TGTGCCAGCAGCTCACACTACAATGAGCAGTTCTTC CASSSHYNEQFF
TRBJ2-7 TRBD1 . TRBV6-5 TGTGCCAGCAATCCATCCGGGACAGGGGCCCACGAGCAGTACTTC CASNPSGTGAHEQYF
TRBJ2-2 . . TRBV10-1 TGCGCCAGCTCTACTGGCGGGGAGCTGTTTTTT CASSTGGELFF
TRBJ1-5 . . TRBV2 TGTGCCAGCAGTGGGGACTCATCCCAGCATTTT CASSGDSSQHF
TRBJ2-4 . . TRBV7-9 TGTGCCAGCAGCGCCAGGGCCGACAATTACATTCAGTACTTC CASSARADNYIQYF
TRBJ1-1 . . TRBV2 TGTGCCAGCAGTCGGGGGGAGGCTGAAGCTTTCTTT CASSRGEAEAFF
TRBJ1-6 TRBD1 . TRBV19 TGTGCCAGTAGTATAGGGACAGGGCTGGATTCACCCCTCCACTTT CASSIGTGLDSPLHF
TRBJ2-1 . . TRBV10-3 TGTGCCATCAGTGCTAATTACAATGAGCAGTTCTTC CAISANYNEQFF
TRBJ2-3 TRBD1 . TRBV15 TGTGCCACCAGCAAGGGACAGGGGTGGGATACGCAGTATTTT CATSKGQGWDTQYF
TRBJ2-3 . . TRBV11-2 TGTGCCAGCAGCCGGCAGGGGGGACGGGGTACGCAGTATTTT CASSRQGGRGTQYF
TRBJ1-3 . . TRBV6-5 TGTGCCAGCACGGGACTAATTGGAAACACCATATATTTT CASTGLIGNTIYF
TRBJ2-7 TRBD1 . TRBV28 TGTGCCAGCAGTACGGGACAGGGTGGCTACGAGCAGTACTTC CASSTGQGGYEQYF
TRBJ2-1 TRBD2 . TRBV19 TGTGCCAGTAGTATCAAGCGGGGGCCATACAATGAGCAGTTCTTC CASSIKRGPYNEQFF
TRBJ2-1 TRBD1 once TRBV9 TGTGCCAGCAGCCCAGGGGGTGAGCAGTTCTTC CASSPGGEQFF
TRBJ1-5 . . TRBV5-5 TGTGCCAGCAGCCGGAGGGGAGGGGACGTCAATCAGCCCCAGCATTTT CASSRRGGDVNQPQHF
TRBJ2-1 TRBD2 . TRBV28 TGTGCCAGCAGAAAAGCGGGGGACAATGAGCAGTTCTTC CASRKAGDNEQFF
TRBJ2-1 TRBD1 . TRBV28 TGTGCCAGCATCCTAGGGGGACAGGGGTTCGATGAGCAGTTCTTC CASILGGQGFDEQFF
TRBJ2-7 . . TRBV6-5 TGTGCCAGCAGTTTTCCAGGTACCTACGAGCAGTACTTC CASSFPGTYEQYF
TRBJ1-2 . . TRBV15 TGTGCCACCAGCAGAGATTGGCAGATCTCCTATGGCTACACCTTC CATSRDWQISYGYTF
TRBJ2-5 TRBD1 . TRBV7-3 TGTGCCAGCAGCCCCCAGGGGGCCTCGGAGATTCAAGGAGAGACCCAGTACTTC CASSPQGASEIQGETQYF
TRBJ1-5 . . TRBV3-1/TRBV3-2 TGTGCCAGCAGCCAAGATGCCCCTAGAGAGAGCAATCAGCCCCAGCATTTT CASSQDAPRESNQPQHF
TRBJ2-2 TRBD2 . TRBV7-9 TGTGCCAGAGGGACCCCCAGCGGGGGGCACAACACCGGGGAGCTGTTTTTT CARGTPSGGHNTGELFF
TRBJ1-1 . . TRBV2 TGTGCCAGCAGTGGGGCCCCGAACACTGAAGCTTTCTTT CASSGAPNTEAFF
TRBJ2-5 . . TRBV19 TGTGCCAGTACAGGAGGGGGCTTCATGGAGACCCAGTACTTC CASTGGGFMETQYF
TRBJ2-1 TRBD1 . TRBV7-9 TGTGCCAGCAGCCCTATGGGGACAGGGGGCAATGAGCAGTTCTTC CASSPMGTGGNEQFF
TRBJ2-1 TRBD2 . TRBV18 TGTGCCAGCTCACCGCCGGGAGGGGACAATGAGCAGTTCTTC CASSPPGGDNEQFF
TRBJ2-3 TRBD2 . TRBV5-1 TGCGCCAGCAGCCTAAACCTTGGGGGGGGCACAGATACGCAGTATTTT CASSLNLGGGTDTQYF
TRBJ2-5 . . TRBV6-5 TGTGCCAGCAGTTACGATCAGGGGGAGGCGGGAGAGACCCAGTACTTC CASSYDQGEAGETQYF
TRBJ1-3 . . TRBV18 TGTGCCAGCTCACCAGGGGCCTCTGGAAACACCATATATTTT CASSPGASGNTIYF
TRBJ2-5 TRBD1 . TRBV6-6 TGTGCCAGCAGTTTATCGGGGAACAGGGGCCGATGGACCCAGTACTTC CASSLSGNRGRWTQYF
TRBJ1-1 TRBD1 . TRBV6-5 TGTGCCAGCAGTTACACCGGGACAGAGAACACTGAAGCTTTCTTT CASSYTGTENTEAFF
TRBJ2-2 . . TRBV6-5 TGTGCCAGCAGTTACGACTACACCCCCAAGTCCGGGGAGCTGTTTTTT CASSYDYTPKSGELFF
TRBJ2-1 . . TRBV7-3 TGTGCCAGCAGCTTAATCCCCTACCAATACAATGAGCAGTTCTTC CASSLIPYQYNEQFF
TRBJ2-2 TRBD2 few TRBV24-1 TGTGCCACCAGTGATCCTCTACGGGGGGAGGCCGGGGAGCTGTTTTTT CATSDPLRGEAGELFF
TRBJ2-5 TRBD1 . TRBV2 TGTGCCAGCAGTGAACAGGGGGCGCGGGAGACCCAGTACTTC CASSEQGARETQYF
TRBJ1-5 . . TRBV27 TGTGCCAGCAGTGAAGGGGGGGCTGGCAATCAGCCCCAGCATTTT CASSEGGAGNQPQHF
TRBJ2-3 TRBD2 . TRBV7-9 TGTGCCAGCAGCGCTACTAGCGGGGTTAGCACAGATACGCAGTATTTT CASSATSGVSTDTQYF
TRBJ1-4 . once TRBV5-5 TGTGCCAGCAGCTATCCCGACAGGAGGGAAAAACTGTTTTTT CASSYPDRREKLFF
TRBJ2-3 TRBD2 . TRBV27 TGTGCCAGCAGTTTACGGAGCGGGGGGGAGACAGATACGCAGTATTTT CASSLRSGGETDTQYF
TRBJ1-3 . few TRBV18 TGTGCCAGCTCATTAAGCCTCGGGGTTGGAAACACCATATATTTT CASSLSLGVGNTIYF
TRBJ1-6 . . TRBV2 TGTGCCAGCACTGCAGGGTTCTCACCCCTCCACTTT CASTAGFSPLHF
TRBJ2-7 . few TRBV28 TGTGCCAGCAGCTCCAGGGAACCCTACGAGCAGTACTTC CASSSREPYEQYF